A single sample gave rise to the 2 T cell receptor beta chains below, sequenced in a study of cytomegalovirus exposure and HLA in healthy donors (dated by TCRdb to 2016 to 2017). Library construction relied on the immunoSEQ multiplex PCR assay. Imported from immuneACCESS, the table was reduced by TCRdb to in-frame sequences with V and J called. These copies leave out some clones; in studies compared against another copy, an unresolved V gene accounts for under half, and the cause of the remainder is not known. In this sample the table shows a few hundred thousand clones, around 90% of which occur a single time. The top ten clones comprise roughly 0.88% of the sample. Sequencing was performed on PBMCs. The receptors stem from a young man in good health and CMV-seronegative.

This chain joins TRBV4-3 and TRBJ2-1; possible D gene TRBD1, 5 bases. The CDR3 extends over 13 amino acids. Between the trimmed V and J ends, which lost 0 bases and 9 bases, there was a span of 9 bases. CDR1 is LGHNA and CDR2 is YSLEER in the germline V gene. This CDR3 reads CASSQDRALEQFF. The CDR3 DNA reads TGCGCCAGCAGCCAAGACAGGGCGCTTGAGCAGTTCTTC.

The chain uses TRBV14 and TRBJ1-4; TRBD1 agrees at 7 bases. The CDR3 loop spans 15 amino acids. V shed 0 bases and J 8 bases; nucleotides not matched to a gene: 6. The germline gives CDR1 SGHDN, CDR2 FVKESK. The CDR3 DNA reads as TGTGCCAGCAGCCAAGATCCGGGACAGAGGGAAAAACTGTTTTTT. Its protein is CASSQDPGQREKLFF.